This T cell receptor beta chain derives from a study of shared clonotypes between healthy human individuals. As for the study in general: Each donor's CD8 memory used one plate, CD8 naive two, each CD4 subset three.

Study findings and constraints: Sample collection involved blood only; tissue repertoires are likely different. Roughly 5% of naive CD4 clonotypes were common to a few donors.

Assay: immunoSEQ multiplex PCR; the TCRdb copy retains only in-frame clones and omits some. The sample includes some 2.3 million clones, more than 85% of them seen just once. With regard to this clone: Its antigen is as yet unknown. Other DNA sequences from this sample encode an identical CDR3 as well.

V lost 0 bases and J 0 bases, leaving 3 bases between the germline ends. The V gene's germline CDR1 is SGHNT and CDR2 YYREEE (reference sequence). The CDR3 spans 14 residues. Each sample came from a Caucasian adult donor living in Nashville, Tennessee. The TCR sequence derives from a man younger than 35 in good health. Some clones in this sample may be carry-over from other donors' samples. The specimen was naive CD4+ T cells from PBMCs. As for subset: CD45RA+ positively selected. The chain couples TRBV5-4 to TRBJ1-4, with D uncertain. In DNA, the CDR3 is TGTGCCAGCAGCTTGGGTGCAACTAATGAAAAACTGTTTTTT. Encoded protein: CASSLGATNEKLFF.